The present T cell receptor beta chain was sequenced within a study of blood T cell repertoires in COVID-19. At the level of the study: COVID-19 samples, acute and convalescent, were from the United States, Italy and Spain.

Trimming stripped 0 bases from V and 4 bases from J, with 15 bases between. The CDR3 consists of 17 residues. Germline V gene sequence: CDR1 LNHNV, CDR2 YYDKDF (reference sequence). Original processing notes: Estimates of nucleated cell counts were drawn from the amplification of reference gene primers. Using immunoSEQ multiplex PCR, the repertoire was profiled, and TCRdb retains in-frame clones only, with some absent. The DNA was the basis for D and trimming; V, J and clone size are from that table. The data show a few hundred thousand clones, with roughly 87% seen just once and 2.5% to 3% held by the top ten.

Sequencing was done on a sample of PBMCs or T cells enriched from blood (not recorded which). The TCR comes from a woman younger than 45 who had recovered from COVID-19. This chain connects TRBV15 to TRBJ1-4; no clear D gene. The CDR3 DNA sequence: TGTGCCACCAGCAGAGATAGAGCGGAGACCGTTAATGAAAAACTGTTTTTT. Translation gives CATSRDRAETVNEKLFF.